The subject of this entry is one T cell receptor (beta chain). Its antigen is still unknown. The table came from immunoSEQ multiplex PCR; TCRdb's copy has only in-frame clones and leaves some out. The table has 180,000 or so clones, approximately 91% seen once; the top ten hold 1.9%. The data belong to a study of T cell responses to AZD1222 COVID-19 vaccine. Study-wide points: Across the whole spike, CD4 TCRs peaked at regions 160-218 and 743-854. Seropositive status at baseline applied to only five or six AZD1222 recipients. Reports say nearly half of spike-specific TCRs go after unmutated variant regions.

CDR1 and CDR2 (germline): SGHDT, YYEEEE. V lost 1 base to trimming and J lost 0 bases, with 14 bases between them. The CDR3 runs to 16 residues. The chain combines TRBV5-6 with TRBJ2-7; TRBD1 might be the D (6 bases). The material was peripheral blood, obtained 28 days after the second AZD1222 dose. The TCR originated in an adult who received the AZD1222 COVID-19 vaccine. CDR3 in DNA: TGTGCCAGCAGCTTGAGGGGGACAAAGTCCTCCTACGAGCAGTACTTC. Encoded protein: CASSLRGTKSSYEQYF.